These 8 T cell receptor beta chains were sequenced from one sample in a study of response to subunit inactivated influenza vaccine. TCRdb reprocessed the RT-PCR reads via MiXCR and lists one record per CDR3 protein. The repertoire holds under 950,000 distinct CDR3 sequences, with around 21% as singletons. The sequenced sample was PBMCs from blood, obtained more than 4 days after vaccination. The receptors were sampled from a man in his fifties who received an inactivated influenza vaccine.

The V and J genes are TRBV7-2 and TRBJ2-5; 8 positions match TRBD2. The CDR3 is 13 residues long. Germline V gene lookup returns CDR1 SGHTA and CDR2 FQGNSA. Unmatched junction bases numbered 5, after V lost 5 bases and J lost 6 bases. The CDR3 sequence: CASSPTSEKTQYF. CDR3 bases: TGTGCCAGCAGCCCGACTAGCGAAAAGACCCAGTACTTC. The full variable domain, with the rest looked up from reference TRBV7-2 and TRBJ2-5, is GAGVSQSPSNKVTEKGKDVELRCDPISGHTALYWYRQSLGQGLEFLIYFQGNSAPDKSGLPSDRFSAERTGGSVSTLTIQRTQQEDSAVYLCASSPTSEKTQYFGPGTRLLVL.

The sample holds many counts of this clonotype. The rearrangement uses TRBV4-3 and TRBJ2-5; D perhaps matches TRBD2 (5 bases). Trimming stripped 0 bases from V and 3 bases from J, with 11 bases between. In germline, CDR1 is LGHNA, CDR2 YSLEER. The CDR3 sequence is 15 residues long. CDR3 DNA sequence: TGCGCCAGCAGCCAAGAACGAAGCGGAGAAGAGACCCAGTACTTC. Translation: CASSQERSGEETQYF.

This clonotype appeared a few times. The chain couples TRBV21-1 to TRBJ2-1; the D segment call TRBD1 is taken from the table without a DNA check. TRBV21-1 has pseudogene status. CDR3 size: 16 residues. The CDR3 here is CASSKEGVSSYNEQFF. Here the CDR3 DNA reads TGTGCCAGCAGCAAAGAAGGGGTCAGCTCCTACAATGAGCAGTTCTTC.

The V call is TRBV6-1, the J call TRBJ2-7; D uncertain. The V gene's germline CDR1 is MNHNS and CDR2 SASEGT. The length of the CDR3 is 14 residues. With 6 bases removed from V and 2 bases from J, the gap between germline ends came to 14 bases. Written as DNA, the CDR3 is TGTGCCAGCAGCCACACATCCGGGCCCTACGAGCAGTACTTC. Amino acid sequence: CASSHTSGPYEQYF.

This clonotype showed up many times. The chain employs TRBV6-5 and TRBJ2-5; D unresolved. The CDR3 contains 16 residues. The V end was cut by 0 bases, the J end by 5 bases, with 16 bases between. Germline V gene lookup returns CDR1 MNHEY and CDR2 SVGAGI. The CDR3 sequence: CASSYSILISRETQYF. The CDR3 nucleotides are TGTGCCAGCAGTTACTCGATTTTGATATCGAGGGAGACCCAGTACTTC.

The rearrangement uses TRBV20-1 and TRBJ2-1; 8 bases are a match to TRBD1. After removal of 0 bases from V and 8 bases from J, the junction contained 6 bases not matched to a gene. CDR1 is DFQATT, CDR2 SNEGSKA, per germline (reference sequence). The CDR3 runs 14 residues. CDR3 sequence: CSAREDRVYDEQFF. The CDR3 region has the DNA TGCAGTGCTAGAGAGGACAGGGTTTACGATGAGCAGTTCTTC.

The rearrangement links TRBV20-1 to TRBJ2-5, with 13 bases lining up with TRBD2. The CDR3 totals 18 residues. J was trimmed by 5 bases and V by 0 bases; bases with no gene match: 12. Germline lookup yields CDR1 DFQATT and CDR2 SNEGSKA (reference sequence). CDR3 nucleotide sequence: TGCAGTGCTAGAGATGGTGGACTAGCGGGGGTACCTAGGGAGACCCAGTACTTC. Its protein is CSARDGGLAGVPRETQYF.

This clonotype was counted a few times. The chain uses TRBV27 and TRBJ2-7; TRBD1 matches 7 bases. Germline lookup yields CDR1 MNHEY and CDR2 SMNVEV (reference sequence). CDR3 size: 16 residues. V lost 1 base, J lost 1 base, and 7 bases stayed unmatched. The CDR3 here is CASSLFGTAESYEQYF. In DNA form, the CDR3 reads TGTGCCAGCAGTTTATTCGGGACAGCGGAGTCCTACGAGCAGTACTTC.